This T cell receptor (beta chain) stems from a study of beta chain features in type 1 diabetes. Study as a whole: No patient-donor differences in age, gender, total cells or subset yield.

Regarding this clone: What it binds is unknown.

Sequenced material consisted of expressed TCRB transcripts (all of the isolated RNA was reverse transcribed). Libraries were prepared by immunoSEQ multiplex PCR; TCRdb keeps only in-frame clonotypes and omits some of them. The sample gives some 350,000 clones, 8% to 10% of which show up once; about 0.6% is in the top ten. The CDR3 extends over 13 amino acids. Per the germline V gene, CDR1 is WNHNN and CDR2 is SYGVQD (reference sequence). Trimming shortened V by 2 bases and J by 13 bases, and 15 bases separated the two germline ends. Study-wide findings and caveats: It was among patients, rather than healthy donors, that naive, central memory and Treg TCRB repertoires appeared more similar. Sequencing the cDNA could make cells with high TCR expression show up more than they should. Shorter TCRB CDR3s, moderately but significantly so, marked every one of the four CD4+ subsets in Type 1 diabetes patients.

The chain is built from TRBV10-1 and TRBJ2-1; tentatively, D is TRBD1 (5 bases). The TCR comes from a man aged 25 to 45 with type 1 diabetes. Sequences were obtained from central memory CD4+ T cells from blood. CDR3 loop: CASSEQRGGDQFF. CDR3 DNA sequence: TGCGCCAGCAGTGAGCAAAGGGGCGGCGATCAGTTCTTC.